The next 8 T cell receptor beta chains were all read from a single sample in a study of blood T cell repertoires in COVID-19. TCRdb keeps only in-frame clones here, not all; method: immunoSEQ multiplex PCR. The table shows about 250,000 clones, with roughly 89% occurring only once. Sequenced input: peripheral blood. Source of these receptors: a woman aged 40 to 50 who had recovered from COVID-19.

Only a few counts were recorded for this clone. This chain joins TRBV28 and TRBJ1-1; D is unclear. V was clipped by 7 bases and J by 5 bases, with 14 bases between them. The CDR3 consists of 13 residues. Germline V gives CDR1 MDHEN, CDR2 SYDVKM. This CDR3 reads CASNRLRGTEAFF. In DNA form, the CDR3 reads TGTGCCAGCAATAGACTGAGAGGGACTGAAGCTTTCTTT.

This clone was picked up one time. The chain employs TRBV19 and TRBJ1-3; the D is unclear. Germline-derived CDR1 and CDR2 are LNHDA and SQIVND (reference sequence). Trimming stripped 5 bases from V and 0 bases from J, with 8 bases between. There are 14 residues in the CDR3. The chain's CDR3 is CASSVLISGNTIYF. DNA of the CDR3: TGTGCCAGTAGTGTCCTAATCTCTGGAAACACCATATATTTT.

This chain uses TRBV2 with TRBJ1-3; 7 nucleotides align to TRBD1. J lost 6 bases, V lost 5 bases, and 10 bases had no gene match. The germline V gene encodes CDR1 SNHLY and CDR2 FYNNEI. This CDR3 contains 15 residues. The CDR3 nucleotides read TGTGCCAGCAGTCTGAACAGGGGTCCCGCAAACACCATATATTTT. It translates to CASSLNRGPANTIYF.

The genes are TRBV11-2 and TRBJ2-5, with TRBD2 identical over 10 bases. Germline V gene data show CDR1 as SGHAT and CDR2 as FQNNGV. Trimming removed 5 bases from V and 5 bases from J; junction bases left unmatched: 5. The CDR3 loop spans 14 amino acids. The CDR3 DNA sequence: TGTGCCAGCAGCCCTACTAGCGGGGTTGAGACCCAGTACTTC. Encoded protein: CASSPTSGVETQYF.

The chain joins TRBV30 to TRBJ2-7, with D maybe TRBD2 (5 bases). Germline CDR1 reads GTSNPN; CDR2 reads SVGIG (reference sequence). The CDR3 sequence is 14 residues long. Trimming removed 0 bases at V and 0 bases at J, with 9 bases between. This CDR3 reads CAWSVAASSYEQYF. The CDR3 nucleotides read TGTGCCTGGAGTGTAGCGGCCAGCTCCTACGAGCAGTACTTC. The whole variable domain, filled in from reference TRBV30 and TRBJ2-7, reads SQTIHQWPATLVQPVGSPLSLECTVEGTSNPNLYWYRQAAGRGLQLLFYSVGIGQISSEVPQNLSASRPQDRQFILSSKKLLLSDSGFYLCAWSVAASSYEQYFGPGTRLTVT.

To note about this clone: Other nucleotide sequences from this sample produce the same CDR3. The chain joins TRBV10-3 to TRBJ1-5; TRBD1 matches at 8 bases. The length of the CDR3 is 14 residues. Trimming removed 2 bases from V and 4 bases from J; junction bases left unmatched: 1. Per germline, CDR1 ENHRY and CDR2 SYGVKD. CDR3 region: CAISEQGANQPQHF. The DNA for the CDR3 is TGTGCCATCAGTGAGCAGGGGGCGAATCAGCCCCAGCATTTT.

The chain employs TRBV7-2 and TRBJ2-5; 7 positions agree with TRBD2. The CDR3 spans 14 residues. Germline CDR1 and CDR2: SGHTA and FQGNSA. J was trimmed by 3 bases and V by 1 base; bases with no gene match: 2. CDR3 nucleotides: TGTGCCAGCAGCTTAGTCCTAGCGGAAGAGACCCAGTACTTC. Translating it yields CASSLVLAEETQYF.

This rearrangement joins TRBV5-1 to TRBJ2-2; 10 nucleotides match TRBD2. Germline CDR1 reads SGHRS; CDR2 reads YFSETQ. The length of the CDR3 is 16 residues. The V segment lost 5 bases and the J segment 3 bases; nucleotides outside the gene matches: 7. In DNA form, the CDR3 reads TGCGCCAGCAGATCATCTAGCGGGGGATACACCGGGGAGCTGTTTTTT. Translating gives CASRSSSGGYTGELFF.